This entry lists 11 T cell receptor beta chains sequenced from one sample in a study of blood T cells in healthy people across ages. The second PCR ran roughly 6 to 11 cycles with a sample-barcoded 5' primer and J-beta primers. TCRdb used MiXCR to reprocess the 5' RACE reads, holding one entry per CDR3 protein. This table holds about 1.8 million distinct CDR3 sequences, less than 50% found once. Sequencing input: blood. These receptors originate from a woman in her thirties or forties in good health.

This clonotype appeared a few times. Sequence at one end of the junction differs from germline and may be a read error. The chain carries TRBV6-2 or TRBV6-3 and TRBJ2-5; D is tentatively TRBD1 or TRBD2 (5 bases each). Germline CDR1 is MNHEY and CDR2 is SVGEGT. The CDR3 loop spans 15 amino acids. The CDR3: CASSAGTRVQDTQYF. The CDR3 DNA follows: TGTGCCAGCAGTGCCGGGACGAGAGTCCAAGACACCCAGTACTTC.

This clonotype was detected a few times. The chain uses TRBV6-1 and TRBJ2-1; tentatively, D is TRBD2 (7 bases). Per the germline V gene, CDR1 is MNHNS and CDR2 is SASEGT. The V gene lost 2 bases and the J gene lost 9 bases, with 17 bases spanning the gap. CDR3 length: 15 amino acids. CDR3 sequence: CASSEREGGVGEQFF. The DNA for the CDR3 is TGTGCCAGCAGTGAAAGGGAGGGGGGAGTGGGTGAGCAGTTCTTC.

This clonotype was counted once. This chain connects TRBV19 to TRBJ2-3; D is perhaps TRBD2 (7 bases). V was cut by 7 bases and J by 1 base, with 18 bases left in between. Germline V gene lookup returns CDR1 LNHDA and CDR2 SQIVND (reference sequence). The CDR3 consists of 16 residues. The CDR3 DNA sequence: TGTGCCAGTACCATCCAAGGGGGAGGGGGCACAGATACGCAGTATTTT. It yields the protein CASTIQGGGGTDTQYF.

This clonotype was counted ten times or more. The chain recombines TRBV20-1 with TRBJ2-7; the D gene is possibly TRBD1 (5 bases). The CDR3 length is 10 residues. Germline CDR1 and CDR2: DFQATT and SNEGSKA (reference sequence). The CDR3 region is CSARDYEQYF. As DNA, the CDR3 is TGCAGCGCCAGGGATTACGAGCAGTACTTC.

CDR3: CSAVPEGSNGYEQYF. CDR3 DNA sequence: TGCAGTGCAGTCCCCGAAGGCAGTAATGGGTACGAGCAGTACTTC. The chain recombines TRBV20-1 with TRBJ2-7; D not certain. Germline V gives CDR1 DFQATT, CDR2 SNEGSKA (reference sequence). Trimming removed 6 bases from V and 4 bases from J, with 22 bases in between. CDR3 size: 15 residues.

This clonotype was recorded a few times. The CDR3 region is CASSQVQTSGYNEQFF. CDR3 bases: TGCGCCAGCAGCCAAGTACAGACTAGCGGATACAATGAGCAGTTCTTC. The chain has TRBV4-1 and TRBJ2-1; TRBD2 matches at 9 bases. Germline V gene sequence: CDR1 MGHRA, CDR2 YSYEKL. J gave up 4 bases and V 1 base, and 5 bases lay outside the gene matches. The CDR3 loop spans 16 amino acids.

This clonotype was seen only a few times. The CDR3: CASRRPGQSQGETQYF. The CDR3 DNA is TGTGCCAGCCGCCGACCGGGACAGAGTCAGGGAGAGACCCAGTACTTC. This chain joins TRBV11-2 and TRBJ2-5, with 7 positions matching TRBD1. CDR3 size: 16 residues. Germline V lookup: CDR1 SGHAT, CDR2 FQNNGV. After removal of 8 bases from V and 4 bases from J, the junction contained 16 bases not matched to a gene.

This clonotype was detected a few times. The V and J genes are TRBV20-1 and TRBJ2-7, with D possibly being TRBD1 (5 bases). V lost 2 bases and J lost 3, with 11 bases in between. There are 13 residues in the CDR3. Per the germline V gene, CDR1 is DFQATT and CDR2 is SNEGSKA (reference sequence). This CDR3 is CSARQGGDYEQYF. In DNA form, the CDR3 reads TGCAGTGCTAGACAGGGTGGTGACTACGAGCAGTACTTC.

The V gene is TRBV7-9, the J gene TRBJ2-7; D uncertain. The CDR3 contains 17 residues. Deletions cut 6 bases from V and 3 bases from J, with 24 bases between. Germline V gene data show CDR1 as SEHNR and CDR2 as FQNEAQ (reference sequence). CDR3 in DNA: TGTGCCAGCAGAGGGTTTTCTGGGCCAGACTGGATCTACGAGCAGTACTTC. Its protein is CASRGFSGPDWIYEQYF.

This clonotype was detected once. This chain connects TRBV4-3 to TRBJ1-2; D not certain. The CDR3 totals 14 residues. The V and J ends lost 0 bases and 4 bases respectively, with 9 bases between them. Germline-derived CDR1 and CDR2 are LGHNA and YSLEER. CDR3 loop: CASSQETAPYGYTF. The CDR3 coding sequence is TGCGCCAGCAGCCAAGAGACGGCCCCCTATGGCTACACCTTC.

This clonotype has a count of ten or more. DNA of the CDR3: TGTGCCAGCAGCTTATTCACTCTTGGCGAGCAGTACTTC. As protein: CASSLFTLGEQYF. The rearrangement links TRBV7-9 to TRBJ2-7; D call uncertain. Germline values: CDR1 SEHNR, CDR2 FQNEAQ (reference sequence). The CDR3 extends over 13 amino acids. The V end was cut by 2 bases, the J end by 6 bases, with 11 bases between.